Presented here are 7 T cell receptor beta chains from one specimen sequenced in a study of T cells in Graves' hyperthyroidism and ophthalmopathy. RNA transcripts yielded amplified TCR beta CDR3 regions. HTBI primers drove first-round RT-PCR of the TCR CDR3. TCRdb itself ran the multiplex PCR reads through MiXCR, one entry per CDR3 protein. Among hundreds of thousands of distinct CDR3 sequences, around 13% were seen once, and the ten largest hold about 26%. The specimen sequenced was blood. Every receptor here comes from a woman in her thirties with Graves' hyperthyroidism.

This clonotype appeared a few times. V gene TRBV25-1 combines with J gene TRBJ2-7, with TRBD2 matching 7 bases. The CDR3 loop spans 16 amino acids. V lost 4 bases, J lost 2 bases, and 11 bases stayed unmatched. Germline CDR1 MGHDK, CDR2 SYGVNS. CDR3 sequence (DNA): TGTGCCAGCAGTGGAGGGGCTGAGGGGACTACCTACGAGCAGTACTTC. Translation gives CASSGGAEGTTYEQYF.

This clonotype was counted at least ten times. J is TRBJ2-1 and V is TRBV12-3 or TRBV12-4, with 9 nucleotides matching TRBD2. After removal of 2 bases from V and 0 bases from J, the junction contained 11 bases not matched to a gene. The CDR3 spans 19 residues. CDR3 protein: CASSLLAGGRYSSYNEQFF. The DNA of the CDR3 is TGTGCCAGCAGTTTACTCGCGGGAGGGCGATATAGCTCCTACAATGAGCAGTTCTTC.

This clonotype showed up just a few times. The J gene is TRBJ2-1, the V gene TRBV5-1; possibly TRBD1 for D (5 bases). The germline V and J ends were trimmed by 5 bases and 6 bases, with 9 bases remaining between them. Germline V lookup: CDR1 SGHRS, CDR2 YFSETQ. This CDR3 has 12 residues. The CDR3 sequence: CASRPTGNEQFF. The CDR3 coding sequence is TGCGCCAGCAGACCTACAGGCAATGAGCAGTTCTTC.

This clonotype has a handful of counts. J is TRBJ2-7 and V is TRBV6-1; TRBD1 agrees at 7 bases. CDR1 MNHNS and CDR2 SASEGT come from the germline V gene. The CDR3 has 13 amino acids. V lost 5 bases to trimming and J lost 3 bases; unmatched junction nucleotides: 4. The CDR3 coding sequence is TGTGCCAGCAGTCCGACAGGGCGCTACGAGCAGTACTTC. Encoded protein: CASSPTGRYEQYF.

This rearrangement joins TRBV30 to TRBJ1-6; the match to TRBD1 covers 11 bases. The CDR3 extends over 14 amino acids. Per the germline V gene, CDR1 is GTSNPN and CDR2 is SVGIG (reference sequence). J gave up 11 bases and V 0 bases, and 3 bases lay outside the gene matches. The CDR3 DNA is TGTGCCTGGAGTGTGGGACAGGGGGATACACCCCTCCACTTT. This encodes CAWSVGQGDTPLHF.

In this sample, this clonotype turned up many times. The CDR3 DNA reads as TGTGCCTGGACCGTACTAGCGGGAGTTTTTAATGAGCAGTTCTTC. It translates to CAWTVLAGVFNEQFF. This rearrangement joins TRBV30 to TRBJ2-1; 11 bases map to TRBD2. V shed 4 bases, J shed 7 bases, and the junction held 9 bases outside the gene matches. The CDR3 spans 15 residues. Germline V gene lookup returns CDR1 GTSNPN and CDR2 SVGIG (reference sequence).

This clonotype was detected only a few times. The rearrangement links TRBV6-2 or TRBV6-3 to TRBJ2-7; D remains ambiguous. The CDR3 length is 12 residues. CDR1 is MNHEY and CDR2 is SVGEGT in the germline V gene. Trimming stripped 6 bases from V and 0 bases from J, with 6 bases between. CDR3 bases: TGTGCCAGCAGCGGACGCTCCTACGAGCAGTACTTC. Its protein product is CASSGRSYEQYF.